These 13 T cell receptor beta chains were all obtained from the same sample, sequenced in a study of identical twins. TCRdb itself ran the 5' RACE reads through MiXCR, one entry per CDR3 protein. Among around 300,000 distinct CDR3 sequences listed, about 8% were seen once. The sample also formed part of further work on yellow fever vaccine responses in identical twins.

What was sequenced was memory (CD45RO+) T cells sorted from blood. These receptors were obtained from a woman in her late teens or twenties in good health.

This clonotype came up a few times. The CDR3 loop is CASSLASPRTSDTDTQYF. The CDR3 nucleotides are TGCGCCAGCAGCTTGGCTTCGCCGAGGACTAGCGACACAGATACGCAGTATTTT. V gene TRBV5-1 combines with J gene TRBJ2-3, with 9 bases aligning to TRBD2. The germline V gene has CDR1 SGHRS and CDR2 YFSETQ. Losses at the gene ends were 0 bases for V and 2 bases for J; bases not matched to a gene: 10. The CDR3 consists of 18 residues.

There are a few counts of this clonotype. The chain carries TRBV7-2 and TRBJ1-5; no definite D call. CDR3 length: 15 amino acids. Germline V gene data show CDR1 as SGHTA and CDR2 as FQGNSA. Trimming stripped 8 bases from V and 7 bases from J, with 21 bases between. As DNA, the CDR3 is TGTGCCAGCGCTCCCGAGGGCAGCCTACGGCAGCCCCAGCATTTT. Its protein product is CASAPEGSLRQPQHF.

CDR3 amino acids: CAISDRGDEKLFF. CDR3 bases: TGTGCCATCAGTGACAGGGGGGATGAAAAACTGTTTTTT. This chain joins TRBV10-3 and TRBJ1-4; 7 bases align to TRBD1. Looked up from germline, CDR1 is ENHRY and CDR2 is SYGVKD. Trimming cost V 3 bases and J 6 bases; bases outside gene matches: 1. The CDR3 covers 13 residues.

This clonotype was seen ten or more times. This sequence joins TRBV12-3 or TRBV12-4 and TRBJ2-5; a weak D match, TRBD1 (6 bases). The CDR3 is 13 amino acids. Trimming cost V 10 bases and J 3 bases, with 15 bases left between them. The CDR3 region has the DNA TGTGCCACCAAGACAACAGGGAAAGAGACCCAGTACTTC. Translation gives CATKTTGKETQYF.

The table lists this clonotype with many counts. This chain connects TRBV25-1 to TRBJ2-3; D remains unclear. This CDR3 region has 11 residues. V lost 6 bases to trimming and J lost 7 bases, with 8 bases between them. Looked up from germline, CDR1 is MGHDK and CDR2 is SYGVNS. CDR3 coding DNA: TGTGCCAGCAGAATCCTTAATACGCAGTATTTT. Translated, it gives CASRILNTQYF.

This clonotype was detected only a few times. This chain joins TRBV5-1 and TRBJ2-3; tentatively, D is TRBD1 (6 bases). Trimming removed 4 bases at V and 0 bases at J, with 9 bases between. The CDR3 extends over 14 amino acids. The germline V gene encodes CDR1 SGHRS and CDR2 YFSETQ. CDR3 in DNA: TGCGCCAGCAGCCCTGGACAGAGCACAGATACGCAGTATTTT. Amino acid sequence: CASSPGQSTDTQYF.

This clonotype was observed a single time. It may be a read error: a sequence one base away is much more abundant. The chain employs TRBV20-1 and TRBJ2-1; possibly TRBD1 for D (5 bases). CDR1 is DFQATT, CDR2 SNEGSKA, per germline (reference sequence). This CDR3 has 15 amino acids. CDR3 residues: CSAMEIQGVGNEKFF. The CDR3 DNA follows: TGCAGTGCCATGGAGATCCAAGGGGTGGGGAATGAGAAGTTCTTC.

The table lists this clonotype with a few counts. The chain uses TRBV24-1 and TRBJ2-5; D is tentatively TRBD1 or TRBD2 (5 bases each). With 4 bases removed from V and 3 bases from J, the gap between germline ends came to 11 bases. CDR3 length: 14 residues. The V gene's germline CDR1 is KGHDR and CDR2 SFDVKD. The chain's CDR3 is CATSDRGTEETQYF. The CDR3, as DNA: TGTGCCACCAGTGACAGAGGGACGGAAGAGACCCAGTACTTC.

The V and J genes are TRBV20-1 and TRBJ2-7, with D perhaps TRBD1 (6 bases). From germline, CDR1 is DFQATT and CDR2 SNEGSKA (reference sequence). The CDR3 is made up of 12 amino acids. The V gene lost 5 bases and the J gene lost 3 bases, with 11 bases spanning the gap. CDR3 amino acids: CSAPGQLYEQYF. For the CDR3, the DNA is TGCAGTGCTCCCGGACAGCTCTACGAGCAGTACTTC.

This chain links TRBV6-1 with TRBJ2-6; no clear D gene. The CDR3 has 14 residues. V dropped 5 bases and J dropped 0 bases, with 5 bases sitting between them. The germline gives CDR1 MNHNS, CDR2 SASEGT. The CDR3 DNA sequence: TGTGCCAGCAGTACGCGCTCTGGGGCCAACGTCCTGACTTTC. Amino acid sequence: CASSTRSGANVLTF.

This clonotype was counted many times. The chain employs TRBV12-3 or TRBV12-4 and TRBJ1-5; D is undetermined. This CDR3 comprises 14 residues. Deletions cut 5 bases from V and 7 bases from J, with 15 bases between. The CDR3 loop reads CASSDPHDLQPQHF. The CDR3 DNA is TGTGCCAGCAGTGATCCACATGATTTACAGCCCCAGCATTTT.

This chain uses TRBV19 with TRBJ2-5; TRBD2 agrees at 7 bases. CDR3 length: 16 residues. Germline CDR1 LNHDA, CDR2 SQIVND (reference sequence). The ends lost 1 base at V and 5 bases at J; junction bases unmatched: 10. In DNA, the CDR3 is TGTGCCAGTAGTATAGGGGAGGGAGGGCCATGGGAGACCCAGTACTTC. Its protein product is CASSIGEGGPWETQYF.

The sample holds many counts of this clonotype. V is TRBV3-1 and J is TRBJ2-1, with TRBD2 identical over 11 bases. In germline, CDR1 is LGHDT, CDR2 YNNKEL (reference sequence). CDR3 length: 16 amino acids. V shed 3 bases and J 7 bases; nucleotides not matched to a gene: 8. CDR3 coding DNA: TGTGCCAGCAGCCACGGGACTAGCGGCCCTGGTAATGAGCAGTTCTTC. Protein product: CASSHGTSGPGNEQFF.